Only one count was recorded for the clone carrying this T cell receptor beta chain. Sequencing was performed with immunoSEQ multiplex PCR; in TCRdb, only in-frame clones are kept and a portion is missing. The sample lists about 36,000 clones, around 93% seen once, with roughly 0.41% in the top ten. This sample is part of a study of T cell changes during pregnancy in multiple sclerosis. The receptor's source is a female donor with multiple sclerosis, enrolled in a pregnancy study. Sequencing was performed on CD4+ T cells from peripheral blood mononuclear cells, taken in the first trimester of pregnancy.

The CDR3 nucleotides are TGTGCCAGCAGCCCCGGACAGGGACCAGGAAACACCATATATTTT. Translated: CASSPGQGPGNTIYF. The chain recombines TRBV11-3 with TRBJ1-3; 8 bases agree with TRBD1. The germline V gene has CDR1 SGHNT and CDR2 YENEEA. V lost 5 bases and J lost 4; bases outside the gene matches: 7. The CDR3 consists of 15 residues.